These T cell receptor beta chains were read from a single sample in a study of T cell responses to AZD1222 COVID-19 vaccine. This table comes from immunoSEQ multiplex PCR, and its TCRdb copy is limited to in-frame clones, with some not included. The sample has 55,000 to 70,000 clones; 85% to 90% are singletons. This specimen was peripheral blood, taken 28 days after the second AZD1222 dose. These receptors all stem from an adult who received the AZD1222 COVID-19 vaccine. CDR3s leave out the opening cysteine and the closing phenylalanine or tryptophan.

TRBJ1-2,TRBV18,ASSPGDVGQGYT
TRBJ2-2,TRBV5-1,ASSYRQGNTGELF
TRBJ1-2,TRBV27,ASSFLDRVNGYT
TRBJ2-3,TRBV24-1,ATSDGTARDRY
TRBJ1-1,TRBV5-4,ASSLGHLNTEAF
TRBJ1-2,TRBV6-5,ASSYSVLSGGYGYT
TRBJ2-7,TRBV28,ASTVTQGSNYEQY
TRBJ1-5,TRBV3-1/TRBV3-2,ASSREGANQPQH
TRBJ1-4,TRBV10-3,ATQPGGVGEKLF
TRBJ2-1,TRBV10-3,AISRSSTPHNEQF
TRBJ2-1,TRBV29-1,SVSGLPSSYNEQF
TRBJ2-2,TRBV27,ASSLSATSGAGELF
TRBJ2-5,TRBV23-1,ASEQFRGTQY
TRBJ1-5,TRBV19,ASSMGGVGRDQPQH
TRBJ2-7,TRBV5-8,ASSPRQGKGEQY
TRBJ1-3,TRBV2,ASLRDTPGNTIY
TRBJ2-5,TRBV25-1,ASSGLRRGVETQY
TRBJ2-1,TRBV9,ASSSPGLAGGGNEQF
TRBJ1-1,TRBV6-5,ASRVTAMNTEAF
TRBJ2-2,TRBV2,ASRVTTGELF
TRBJ2-3,TRBV5-4,ASRFRGQDTQY
TRBJ2-5,TRBV29-1,SVNRGLRETQY
TRBJ2-5,TRBV20-1,SASGSYQETQY
TRBJ2-5,TRBV5-1,ASSLGDRGRQETQY
TRBJ2-7,TRBV19,ASTRLAGGVEQY
TRBJ2-7,TRBV10-3,ATTGTEGSYEQY
TRBJ1-1,TRBV29-1,SGSSGGTEAF
TRBJ1-4,TRBV7-9,ASSFQGDNEKLF
TRBJ2-7,TRBV4-1,ASSQERSASSYEQY
TRBJ1-6,TRBV5-1,ASSLGTGDGSPLH
TRBJ1-1,TRBV27,ASSPRTINTEAF
TRBJ1-1,TRBV5-4,ASSTPGGVNTEAF
TRBJ2-5,TRBV7-2,ASSLSGGAEWTQY
TRBJ2-7,TRBV30,AWVPDSYEQY
TRBJ1-2,TRBV9,ASSHDPGVNYGYT
TRBJ2-3,TRBV5-1,ASSWSGTSTDTQY
TRBJ1-4,TRBV19,ASRRQGGANEKLF
TRBJ2-3,TRBV7-8,ASSLGTGSSDTQY
TRBJ1-6,TRBV14,ASTRDTYNSPLH
TRBJ2-3,TRBV5-5,ASTTYGSRDTQY
TRBJ2-3,TRBV6-5,ASSYSAGVTDTQY
TRBJ1-6,TRBV9,ASTRYNSPLH
TRBJ2-1,TRBV30,AWSKWMGEEQF
TRBJ1-2,TRBV6-2/TRBV6-3,ASSYSGPDRSYGYT
TRBJ2-2,TRBV21-1,ASSNRDRGAGELF
TRBJ2-2,TRBV6-4,ASREGTGANTGELF
TRBJ1-6,TRBV6-4,ASSDTQGSPLH
TRBJ2-5,TRBV10-2,ASIASGGRQETQY
TRBJ2-3,TRBV7-9,ASSLMQGKTDTQY